The 24 T cell receptor beta chains below all came from one sample that was sequenced in a study of neurological immune-mediated disorders. MiXCR, run by TCRdb on the 5' RACE reads, gives a single entry per CDR3 protein. This sample carries some 50,000 distinct CDR3 sequences, roughly 25% of them seen once, and the ten largest clones take roughly 25%. The sample consisted of PBMCs. The receptors originated from a woman aged 70-85 years in good health.

This clonotype was found a few times. This sequence joins TRBV5-1 and TRBJ2-5; 10 bases align to TRBD1. CDR3 length: 15 amino acids. V was pared by 0 bases and J by 7 bases, with 6 bases of the junction left unmatched. Germline lookup yields CDR1 SGHRS and CDR2 YFSETQ. The DNA for the CDR3 is TGCGCCAGCAGCTTGGCCTGGACAGGGGGGGGGACCCAGTACTTC. Translating gives CASSLAWTGGGTQYF.

At least ten counts were recorded for this clonotype. The CDR3 spells CASSLREGPDEQFF. The CDR3 region has the DNA TGCGCCAGCAGCTTGCGGGAGGGCCCCGATGAGCAGTTCTTC. The chain is built from TRBV5-1 and TRBJ2-1, with 8 bases fitting TRBD2. V trimming: 1 base; J trimming: 8 bases; junction bases outside the gene matches: 5. CDR1 and CDR2 (germline): SGHRS, YFSETQ. The CDR3 sequence is 14 residues long.

Points on this clonotype: This may stem from a read error, because a much larger clone lies one nucleotide away. The V and J genes are TRBV27 and TRBJ2-1; either TRBD1 or TRBD2 may fit D (5 bases each). V was cut by 3 bases and J by 8 bases, with 8 bases left in between. The CDR3 consists of 12 residues. Germline values: CDR1 MNHEY, CDR2 SMNVEV (reference sequence). The CDR3 protein is CASSLVGHEQFF. The CDR3 nucleotides read TGTGCCAGCAGTTTGGTGGGACATGAGCAGTTCTTC.

Many counts were recorded for this clonotype. This sequence joins TRBV20-1 and TRBJ1-1; D remains ambiguous. The CDR3 is 14 amino acids. Per the germline V gene, CDR1 is DFQATT and CDR2 is SNEGSKA (reference sequence). V was shortened by 0 bases and J by 3 bases, with 11 bases between the two germline ends. CDR3 residues: CSAREGGLDTEAFF. DNA of the CDR3: TGCAGTGCTAGAGAGGGAGGGTTAGACACTGAAGCTTTCTTT.

Many counts were recorded for this clonotype. This chain connects TRBV7-2 to TRBJ1-2, with 8 bases aligning to TRBD1. J was trimmed by 4 bases and V by 7 bases; bases with no gene match: 8. Germline-derived CDR1 and CDR2 are SGHTA and FQGNSA. This CDR3 comprises 14 residues. CDR3 sequence: CASTLTGAGYGYTF. CDR3 coding DNA: TGTGCCAGCACCTTGACAGGGGCGGGCTATGGCTACACCTTC.

In this sample, this clonotype turned up many times. V usage is TRBV5-1 and J usage is TRBJ1-3, with D perhaps TRBD1 (5 bases). The germline CDR1 and CDR2 sequences are SGHRS and YFSETQ. Trimming removed 4 bases from V and 4 bases from J, with 12 bases in between. The CDR3 runs to 14 residues. The CDR3 DNA reads TGCGCCAGCAGCCCCTCGGGGGGGGGAAACACCATATATTTT. It translates to CASSPSGGGNTIYF.

This clonotype was observed many times. The chain has TRBV3-1 and TRBJ2-2, with D hard to call. Trimming took 2 bases from V and 8 from J, leaving 9 bases between them. Germline V gives CDR1 LGHDT, CDR2 YNNKEL (reference sequence). This CDR3 region has 13 residues. This CDR3 reads CASSQRVEGELFF. The CDR3 DNA is TGTGCCAGCAGCCAAAGGGTAGAAGGGGAGCTGTTTTTT.

This clonotype appeared a few times. This chain links TRBV6-5 with TRBJ2-7; TRBD2 is a possible D gene (6 bases). Germline V gene lookup returns CDR1 MNHEY and CDR2 SVGAGI. This CDR3 is built from 12 residues. Trimming took 10 bases from V and 2 from J, leaving 12 bases between them. DNA for the CDR3: TGTGCCACGGGGGAGCCCCCCTACGAGCAGTACTTC. Translated: CATGEPPYEQYF.

This clonotype came up many times. The chain joins TRBV4-3 to TRBJ2-2; TRBD1 aligns across 9 bases. Germline loops: CDR1 LGHNA, CDR2 YSLEER. V shed 0 bases and J 1 base; nucleotides not matched to a gene: 3. The CDR3 is 17 amino acids. DNA for the CDR3: TGCGCCAGCAGCCAAGACTACAGGGGGCAGAACACCGGGGAGCTGTTTTTT. Translation: CASSQDYRGQNTGELFF.

This clonotype has a count of ten or more. This chain connects TRBV20-1 to TRBJ2-2; D unclear. CDR1 and CDR2 from the germline V gene are DFQATT and SNEGSKA (reference sequence). The CDR3 runs to 13 residues. V dropped 0 bases and J dropped 1 base, with 3 bases sitting between them. This CDR3 is CSAREGNTGELFF. The CDR3 nucleotides read TGCAGTGCTAGAGAGGGGAACACCGGGGAGCTGTTTTTT.

The chain couples TRBV12-3 or TRBV12-4 to TRBJ1-1; the D gene is possibly TRBD1 (5 bases). The CDR3 extends over 14 amino acids. V gave up 3 bases and J gave up 3 bases, with 11 bases separating them. In DNA form, the CDR3 reads TGTGCCAGCAGTTTTTGGACAAGTGACACTGAAGCTTTCTTT. This codes for CASSFWTSDTEAFF.

This clonotype was detected ten times or more. This chain links TRBV15 with TRBJ1-1; possibly TRBD1 for D (6 bases). The ends were cut back, 0 bases at V and 4 bases at J, with 15 bases in the middle. This CDR3 is 16 amino acids long. Per germline, CDR1 LNHNV and CDR2 YYDKDF (reference sequence). CDR3 bases: TGTGCCACCAGCAGAGACCCCGGGACATCGAGCACTGAAGCTTTCTTT. As protein: CATSRDPGTSSTEAFF.

This clonotype was picked up a small number of times. This chain links TRBV7-2 with TRBJ2-7, with TRBD1 identical over 10 bases. V shed 5 bases and J 3 bases; nucleotides not matched to a gene: 7. This CDR3 is 15 amino acids long. From germline, CDR1 is SGHTA and CDR2 FQGNSA. The CDR3 region is CASSQPRDRGYEQYF. In DNA form, the CDR3 reads TGTGCCAGCAGCCAGCCACGGGACAGGGGCTACGAGCAGTACTTC.

The sample holds many counts of this clonotype. Written as DNA, the CDR3 is TGTGCCAGCAGTGGGGACCCGTCTACTAACGCTCATGGCTACACCTTC. Residues: CASSGDPSTNAHGYTF. This chain connects TRBV6-1 to TRBJ1-2, with TRBD1 as a possible D gene (5 bases). The V gene's germline CDR1 is MNHNS and CDR2 SASEGT. The V and J ends lost 4 bases and 6 bases respectively, with 21 bases between them. The CDR3 sequence is 16 residues long.

The V call is TRBV28, the J call TRBJ2-7; D uncertain. The V and J ends lost 6 bases and 6 bases respectively, with 12 bases between them. CDR1 and CDR2 (germline): MDHEN, SYDVKM. CDR3 length equals 12 residues. CDR3 sequence: CASRSELFEQYF. The CDR3, as DNA: TGTGCCAGCAGGTCGGAACTCTTCGAGCAGTACTTC.

The chain carries TRBV4-2 and TRBJ2-7; D is ambiguous. There are 15 residues in the CDR3. CDR1 and CDR2 from the germline V gene are LGHNA and YNFKEQ. The V gene lost 0 bases and the J gene lost 0 bases, with 9 bases spanning the gap. CDR3 nucleotide sequence: TGTGCCAGCAGCCAAGATGCAGGTCCCTCCTACGAGCAGTACTTC. Protein sequence: CASSQDAGPSYEQYF.

V is TRBV30 and J is TRBJ2-7; D assignment may be TRBD1 or TRBD2 (6 bases each). The CDR3 has 13 amino acids. In germline, CDR1 is GTSNPN, CDR2 SVGIG (reference sequence). Trimming left V 7 bases short and J 1 base short, with 14 bases between. The CDR3: CASVGGGSYEQYF. The CDR3 coding sequence is TGTGCCTCCGTTGGAGGGGGATCCTACGAGCAGTACTTC.

This clonotype was recorded at least ten times. The chain combines TRBV9 with TRBJ2-1, with 10 bases lining up with TRBD2. Per the germline V gene, CDR1 is SGDLS and CDR2 is YYNGEE. This CDR3 has 16 residues. V shed 4 bases and J 4 bases; nucleotides not matched to a gene: 8. The DNA of the CDR3 is TGTGCCAGCAGCCCCACGCGGACTAGCGGTTACAATGAGCAGTTCTTC. Its translation: CASSPTRTSGYNEQFF.

This clonotype was recorded many times. The chain has TRBV20-1 and TRBJ2-7; possibly TRBD1 or TRBD2 for D (5 bases each). This CDR3 spans 12 amino acids. The V gene lost 6 bases and the J gene lost 5 bases, with 14 bases spanning the gap. Germline values: CDR1 DFQATT, CDR2 SNEGSKA (reference sequence). The CDR3 DNA follows: TGCAGTGCCCCCGAGAGGGGCCACGAGCAGTACTTC. Translating it yields CSAPERGHEQYF.

This clonotype was observed at least ten times. CDR3 in DNA: TGCGCCAGCAGCTTGATGGGACTTACAGATACGCAGTATTTT. Its protein product is CASSLMGLTDTQYF. This chain joins TRBV5-1 and TRBJ2-3; D is possibly TRBD2 (6 bases). V shed 1 base and J shed 3 bases, with 9 bases lying between them. Germline loops: CDR1 SGHRS, CDR2 YFSETQ. This CDR3 has 14 amino acids. Full variable domain (missing parts from reference TRBV5-1 and TRBJ2-3): KAGVTQTPRYLIKTRGQQVTLSCSPISGHRSVSWYQQTPGQGLQFLFEYFSETQRNKGNFPGRFSGRQFSNSRSEMNVSTLELGDSALYLCASSLMGLTDTQYFGPGTRLTVL.

This clonotype has a count of ten or more. The V gene is TRBV20-1, the J gene TRBJ1-2; possible D gene TRBD1, 6 bases. Germline V gene lookup returns CDR1 DFQATT and CDR2 SNEGSKA (reference sequence). The CDR3 spans 12 residues. CDR3 coding DNA: TGCGGGCTAGGGGGGGGTGACTATGGCTACACCTTC. Protein: CGLGGGDYGYTF.

The V and J genes are TRBV20-1 and TRBJ2-6; the D gene is possibly TRBD1 (6 bases). Trimming stripped 3 bases from V and 1 base from J, with 13 bases between. The CDR3 covers 16 residues. Germline-derived CDR1 and CDR2 are DFQATT and SNEGSKA (reference sequence). In DNA, the CDR3 is TGCAGTGCTAGGAAACAGGGTTCTTCTGGGGCCAACGTCCTGACTTTC. It yields the protein CSARKQGSSGANVLTF.

The chain carries TRBV20-1 and TRBJ2-1; 8 nucleotides match TRBD1. Germline CDR1 is DFQATT and CDR2 is SNEGSKA (reference sequence). The CDR3 loop spans 15 amino acids. V lost 3 bases, J lost 5 bases, and 9 bases stayed unmatched. The CDR3 nucleotides read TGCAGTGCTAGCCAGGGACAGGCGATCGACAATGAGCAGTTCTTC. Translation gives CSASQGQAIDNEQFF.

This clonotype occurred many times. The chain combines TRBV5-1 with TRBJ2-7; either TRBD1 or TRBD2 may fit D (6 bases each). The CDR3 is made up of 18 amino acids. V lost 6 bases, J lost 4 bases, and 29 bases lay in between. Germline CDR1 reads SGHRS; CDR2 reads YFSETQ. In DNA, the CDR3 is TGCGCCAGCACCAGGGGAGACAGGCCCGACGGGGCGGGGTACGAGCAGTACTTC. It translates to CASTRGDRPDGAGYEQYF.